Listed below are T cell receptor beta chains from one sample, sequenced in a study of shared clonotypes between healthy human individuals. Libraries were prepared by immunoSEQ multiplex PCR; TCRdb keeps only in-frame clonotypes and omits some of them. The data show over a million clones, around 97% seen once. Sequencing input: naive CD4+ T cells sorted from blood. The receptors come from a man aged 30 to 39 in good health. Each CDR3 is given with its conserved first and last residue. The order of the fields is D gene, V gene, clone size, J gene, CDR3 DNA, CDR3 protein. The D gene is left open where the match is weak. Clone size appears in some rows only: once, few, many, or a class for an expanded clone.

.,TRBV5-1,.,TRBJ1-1,TGCGCCAGCAGCTTGGGACAGACTGAAGCTTTCTTT,CASSLGQTEAFF
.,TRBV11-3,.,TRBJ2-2,TGTGCCAGCAGCTTAGATATAGTTGGCGAGGCGAACACCGGGGAGCTGTTTTTT,CASSLDIVGEANTGELFF
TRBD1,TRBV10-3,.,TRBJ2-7,TGTGCCATCAGAACGGGACAGGGACACTACGAGCAGTACTTC,CAIRTGQGHYEQYF
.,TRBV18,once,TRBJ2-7,TGTGCCAGCTCACCATCTACGGGGCCAGGGGAGCAGTACTTC,CASSPSTGPGEQYF
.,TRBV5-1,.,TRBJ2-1,TGCGCCAGCAGCACCCGGTCCTACAATGAGCAGTTCTTC,CASSTRSYNEQFF
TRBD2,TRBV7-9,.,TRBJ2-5,TGTGCCAGCAGCTTAGCGCTAAATGGGCTAGCGGGAGCAGAGACCCAGTACTTC,CASSLALNGLAGAETQYF
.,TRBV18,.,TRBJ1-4,TGTGCCAGCTCACCCGCGGAGGGCGGCAAAGAAAAACTGTTTTTT,CASSPAEGGKEKLFF
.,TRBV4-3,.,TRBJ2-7,TGCGCCAGCAGCCAAACCTACGAGCAGTACTTC,CASSQTYEQYF
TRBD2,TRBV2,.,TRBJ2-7,TGTGCCAGCAGTGTGTTTCGGGAGGCCCCCTACGAGCAGTACTTC,CASSVFREAPYEQYF
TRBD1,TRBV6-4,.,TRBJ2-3,TGTGCCAGCAGTGAACAAGGACAGGGGTCTAATACGCAGTATTTT,CASSEQGQGSNTQYF